The entry below describes one T cell receptor (beta chain). Its antigen is unidentified. Per germline, CDR1 MNHEY and CDR2 SVGAGI. The J segment lost 4 bases and the V segment lost 2 bases, leaving 11 bases of the junction unmatched. The CDR3 length is 16 residues. Hyperthyroidism cases were recent diagnoses of under 2 months' duration in people aged 18 to 65. These data come from a study of Graves' ophthalmopathy and Graves' hyperthyroidism. TCR beta CDR3 amplification used RNA transcripts. HTBI primers were employed in first-round RT-PCR, then a second-round multiplex PCR followed. TCRdb re-derived calls from the multiplex PCR reads in MiXCR, one entry per CDR3 protein. This table holds over a million distinct CDR3 sequences, 36% found once. Study-level points and caveats: Using 13 signatures, a model distinguished ophthalmopathy from stable hyperthyroidism, reaching 87.88% sensitivity and over 65% specificity. Sensitivity of around 64% and specificity of about 72% were achieved by the model that predicted ophthalmopathy progression.

This clonotype originated in an adult man with Graves' hyperthyroidism. The V gene is TRBV6-5, the J gene TRBJ2-7; 7 bases are a match to TRBD1. Material: peripheral blood or thyroid tissue (not recorded which). The CDR3, as DNA: TGTGCCAGCAGTTACAACCCCCGACAGGGCCGGTACGAGCAGTACTTC. Residues: CASSYNPRQGRYEQYF.